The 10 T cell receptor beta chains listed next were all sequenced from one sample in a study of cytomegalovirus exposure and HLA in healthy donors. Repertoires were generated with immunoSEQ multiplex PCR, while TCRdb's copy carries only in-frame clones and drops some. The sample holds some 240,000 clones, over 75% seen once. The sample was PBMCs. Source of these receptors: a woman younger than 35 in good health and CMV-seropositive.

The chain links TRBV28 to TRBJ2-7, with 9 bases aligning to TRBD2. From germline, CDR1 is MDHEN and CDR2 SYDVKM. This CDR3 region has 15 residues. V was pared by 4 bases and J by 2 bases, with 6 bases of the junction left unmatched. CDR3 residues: CASSSSGTTPYEQYF. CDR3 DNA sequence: TGTGCCAGCAGTTCTAGCGGGACAACCCCCTACGAGCAGTACTTC.

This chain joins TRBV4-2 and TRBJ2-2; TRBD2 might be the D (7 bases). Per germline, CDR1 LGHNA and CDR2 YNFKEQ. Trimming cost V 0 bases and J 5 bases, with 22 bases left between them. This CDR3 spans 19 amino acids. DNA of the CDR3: TGTGCCAGCAGCCAAGATCATGTGTTTGGGGGAGGGGGGACCGGGGAGCTGTTTTTT. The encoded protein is CASSQDHVFGGGGTGELFF.

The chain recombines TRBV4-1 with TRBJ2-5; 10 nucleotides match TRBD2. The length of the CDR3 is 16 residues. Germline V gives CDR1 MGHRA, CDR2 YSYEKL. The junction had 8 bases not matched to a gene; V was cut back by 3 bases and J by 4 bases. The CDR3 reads CASSQGAGGTRETQYF. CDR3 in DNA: TGCGCCAGCAGCCAGGGAGCGGGAGGGACGCGAGAGACCCAGTACTTC.

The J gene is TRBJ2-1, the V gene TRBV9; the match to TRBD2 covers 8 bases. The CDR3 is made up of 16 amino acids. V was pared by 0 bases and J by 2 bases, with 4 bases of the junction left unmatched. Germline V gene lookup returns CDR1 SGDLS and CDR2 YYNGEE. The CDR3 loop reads CASSVVAGGTYNEQFF. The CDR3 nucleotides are TGTGCCAGCAGCGTAGTTGCGGGAGGCACCTACAATGAGCAGTTCTTC.

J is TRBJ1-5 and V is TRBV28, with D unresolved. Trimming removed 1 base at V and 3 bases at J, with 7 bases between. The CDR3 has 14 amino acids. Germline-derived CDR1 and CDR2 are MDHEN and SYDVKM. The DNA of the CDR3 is TGTGCCAGCAGTTTATTGGCCCTCAATCAGCCCCAGCATTTT. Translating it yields CASSLLALNQPQHF.

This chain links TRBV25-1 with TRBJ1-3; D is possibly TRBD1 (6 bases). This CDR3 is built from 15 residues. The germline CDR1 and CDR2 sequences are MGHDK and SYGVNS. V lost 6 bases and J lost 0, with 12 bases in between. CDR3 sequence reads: CASSLGQNSGNTIYF. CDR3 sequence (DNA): TGTGCCAGCAGCCTTGGACAGAACTCTGGAAACACCATATATTTT.

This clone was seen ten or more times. The CDR3 DNA reads TGTGCCATCAGTGAGGGATGGCGGGGTAACACTGAAGCTTTCTTT. This gives the protein CAISEGWRGNTEAFF. This rearrangement joins TRBV10-3 to TRBJ1-1, with D unresolved. V was cut by 2 bases and J by 2 bases, with 12 bases left in between. Germline V gives CDR1 ENHRY, CDR2 SYGVKD. The CDR3 covers 15 residues.

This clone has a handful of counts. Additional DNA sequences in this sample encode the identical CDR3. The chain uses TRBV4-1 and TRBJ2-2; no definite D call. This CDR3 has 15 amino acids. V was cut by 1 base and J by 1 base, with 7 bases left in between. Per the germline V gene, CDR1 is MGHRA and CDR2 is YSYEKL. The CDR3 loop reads CASSQGLLNTGELFF. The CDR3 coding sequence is TGCGCCAGCAGCCAAGGACTCCTGAACACCGGGGAGCTGTTTTTT.

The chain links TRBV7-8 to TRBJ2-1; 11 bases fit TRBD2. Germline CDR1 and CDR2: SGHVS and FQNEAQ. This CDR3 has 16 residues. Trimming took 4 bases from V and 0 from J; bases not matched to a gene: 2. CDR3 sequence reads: CASSWGTSGSYNEQFF. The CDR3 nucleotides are TGTGCCAGCAGCTGGGGGACTAGCGGCTCCTACAATGAGCAGTTCTTC.

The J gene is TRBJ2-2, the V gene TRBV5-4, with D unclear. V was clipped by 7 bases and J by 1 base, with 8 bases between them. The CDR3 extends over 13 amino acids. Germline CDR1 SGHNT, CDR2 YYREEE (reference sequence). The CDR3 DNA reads TGTGCCAGCTCACTTATGAACACCGGGGAGCTGTTTTTT. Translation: CASSLMNTGELFF. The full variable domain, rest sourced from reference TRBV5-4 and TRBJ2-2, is ETGVTQSPTHLIKTRGQQVTLRCSSQSGHNTVSWYQQALGQGPQFIFQYYREEENGRGNFPPRFSGLQFPNYSSELNVNALELDDSALYLCASSLMNTGELFFGEGSRLTVL.